This record covers a single TCR beta chain. Its antigen is unidentified. Trimming removed 6 bases at V and 1 base at J, with 12 bases between. CDR3 length equals 14 residues. The germline V gene has CDR1 WSHSY and CDR2 SAAADI. This specimen belongs to a study of OX40 agonist ivuxolimab in advanced cancers. About the research overall: Patients received ivuxolimab, an intravenous treatment, every 2 weeks at 0.01 to 10 mg/kg. One patient with hepatocellular carcinoma and two with cutaneous melanoma, three in all, had partial responses.

General study results and limits: Some nonresponders additionally presented with little normalized T-cell clonal expansion. The mean number of expanded clones was higher in CD8+ T cells than in CD4+.

Here immunoSEQ multiplex PCR was the method, and the copy in TCRdb shows in-frame clones only, minus some. The data show around 64,000 clones, roughly nine tenths seen once. This rearrangement joins TRBV10-2 to TRBJ1-1, with a tentative D call TRBD1 (5 bases). The sequencing here drew on CD4+ or CD8+ T cells sorted from blood, taken in a trial of the OX40 agonist ivuxolimab. The clonotype originates from an adult with an advanced solid tumor such as melanoma, head and neck, liver or kidney cancer. The CDR3 nucleotides are TGCGCCAGCAGGCTCGCAGGGAAGAACACTGAAGCTTTCTTT. Translating gives CASRLAGKNTEAFF.